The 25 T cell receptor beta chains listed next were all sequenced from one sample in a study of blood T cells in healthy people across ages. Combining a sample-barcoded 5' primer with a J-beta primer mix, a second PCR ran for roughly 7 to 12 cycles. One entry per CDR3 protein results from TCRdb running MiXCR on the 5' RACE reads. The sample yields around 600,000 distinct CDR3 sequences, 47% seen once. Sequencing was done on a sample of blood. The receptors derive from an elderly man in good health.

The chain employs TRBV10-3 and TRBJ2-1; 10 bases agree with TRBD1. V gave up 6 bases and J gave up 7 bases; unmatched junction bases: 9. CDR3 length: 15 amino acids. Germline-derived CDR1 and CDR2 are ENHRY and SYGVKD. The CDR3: CAISPGTGAGNEQFF. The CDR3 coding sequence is TGTGCCATCAGCCCCGGGACAGGGGCGGGGAATGAGCAGTTCTTC.

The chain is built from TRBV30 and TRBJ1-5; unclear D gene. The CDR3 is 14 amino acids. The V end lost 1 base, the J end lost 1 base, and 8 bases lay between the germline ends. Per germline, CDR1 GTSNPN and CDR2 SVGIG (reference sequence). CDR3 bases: TGTGCCTGGAGTGGAGGAGGAAGCAATCAGCCCCAGCATTTT. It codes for CAWSGGGSNQPQHF.

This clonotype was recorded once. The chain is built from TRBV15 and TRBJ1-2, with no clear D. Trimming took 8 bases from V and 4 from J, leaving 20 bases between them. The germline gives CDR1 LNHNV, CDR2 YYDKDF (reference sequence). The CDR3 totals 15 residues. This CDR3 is CATSTTGGDRYGYTF. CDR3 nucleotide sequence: TGTGCCACCTCGACAACCGGCGGGGATCGCTATGGCTACACCTTC.

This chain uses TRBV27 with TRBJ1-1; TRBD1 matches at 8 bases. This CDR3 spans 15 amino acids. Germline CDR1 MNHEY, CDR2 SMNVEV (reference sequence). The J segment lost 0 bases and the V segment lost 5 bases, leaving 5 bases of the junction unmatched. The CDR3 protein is CASSVTGGMNTEAFF. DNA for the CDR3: TGTGCCAGCAGTGTCACAGGGGGTATGAACACTGAAGCTTTCTTT.

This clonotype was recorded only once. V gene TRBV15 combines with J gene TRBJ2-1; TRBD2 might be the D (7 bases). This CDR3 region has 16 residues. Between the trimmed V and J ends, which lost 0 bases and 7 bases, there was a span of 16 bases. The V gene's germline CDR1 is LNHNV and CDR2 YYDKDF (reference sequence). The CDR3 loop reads CATSRDSGGGYNEQFF. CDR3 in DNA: TGTGCCACCAGCAGAGATTCGGGGGGCGGTTATAATGAGCAGTTCTTC.

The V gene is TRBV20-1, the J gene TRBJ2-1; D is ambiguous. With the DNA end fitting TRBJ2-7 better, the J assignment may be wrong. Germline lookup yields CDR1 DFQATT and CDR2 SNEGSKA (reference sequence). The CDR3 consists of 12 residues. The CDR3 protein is CSARTPYNEQYF. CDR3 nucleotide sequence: TGCAGTGCCCGAACACCCTACAATGAGCAGTACTTC.

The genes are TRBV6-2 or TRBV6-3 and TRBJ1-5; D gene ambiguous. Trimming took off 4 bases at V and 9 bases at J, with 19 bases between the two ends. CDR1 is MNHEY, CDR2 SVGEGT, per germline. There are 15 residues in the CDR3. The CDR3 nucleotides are TGTGCCAGCAGTTCCCCGGTGGAGCCCGTGACGCCCCAGCATTTT. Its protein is CASSSPVEPVTPQHF.

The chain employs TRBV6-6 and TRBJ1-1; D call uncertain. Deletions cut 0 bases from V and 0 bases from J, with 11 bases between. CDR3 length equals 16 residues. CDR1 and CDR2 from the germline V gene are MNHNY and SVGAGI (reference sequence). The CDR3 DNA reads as TGTGCCAGCAGTTACTCGATCGGGGAAATGAACACTGAAGCTTTCTTT. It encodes CASSYSIGEMNTEAFF.

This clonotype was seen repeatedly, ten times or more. This CDR3 reads CASSPGTGYDEQYF. CDR3 DNA sequence: TGTGCCAGCAGTCCCGGGACAGGGTACGACGAGCAGTACTTC. V usage is TRBV6-5 and J usage is TRBJ2-7; 9 bases map to TRBD1. Germline V gene sequence: CDR1 MNHEY, CDR2 SVGAGI. The CDR3 covers 14 residues. After removal of 5 bases from V and 5 bases from J, the junction contained 7 bases not matched to a gene.

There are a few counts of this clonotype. In DNA, the CDR3 is TGCGCCAGCAGCCCTGAGGCACAGGAACAAGAGACCCAGTACTTC. This codes for CASSPEAQEQETQYF. V gene TRBV4-3 combines with J gene TRBJ2-5, with D perhaps TRBD1 (5 bases). Trimming removed 4 bases from V and 2 bases from J, with 14 bases in between. CDR1 LGHNA and CDR2 YSLEER come from the germline V gene. The CDR3 is 15 residues long.

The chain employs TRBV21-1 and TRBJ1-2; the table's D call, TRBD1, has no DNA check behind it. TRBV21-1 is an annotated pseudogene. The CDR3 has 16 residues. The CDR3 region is CASSKGIGGTWDGYTF. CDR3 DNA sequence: TGTGCCAGCAGCAAAGGGATAGGGGGGACGTGGGATGGCTACACCTTC.

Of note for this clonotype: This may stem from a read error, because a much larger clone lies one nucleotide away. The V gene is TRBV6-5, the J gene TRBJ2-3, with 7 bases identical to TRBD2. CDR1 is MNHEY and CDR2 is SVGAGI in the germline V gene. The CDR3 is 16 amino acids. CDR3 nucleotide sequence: TGTGCCAGCAGTTACTCGGGGGGGTTTCGCACAAATACGCAGTATTTT. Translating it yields CASSYSGGFRTNTQYF.

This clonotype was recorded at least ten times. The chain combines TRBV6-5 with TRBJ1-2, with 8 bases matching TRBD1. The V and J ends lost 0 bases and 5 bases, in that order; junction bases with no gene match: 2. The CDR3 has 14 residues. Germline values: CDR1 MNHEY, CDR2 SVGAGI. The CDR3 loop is CASSYSDREYGYTF. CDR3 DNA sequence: TGTGCCAGCAGTTACTCGGACAGGGAATATGGCTACACCTTC.

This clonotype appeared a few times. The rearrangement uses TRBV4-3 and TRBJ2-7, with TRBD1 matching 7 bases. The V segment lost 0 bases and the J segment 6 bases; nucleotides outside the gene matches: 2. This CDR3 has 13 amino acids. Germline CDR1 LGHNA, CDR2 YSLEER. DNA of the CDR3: TGCGCCAGCAGCCAAGAACAGGGGACCGAGCAGTACTTC. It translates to CASSQEQGTEQYF.

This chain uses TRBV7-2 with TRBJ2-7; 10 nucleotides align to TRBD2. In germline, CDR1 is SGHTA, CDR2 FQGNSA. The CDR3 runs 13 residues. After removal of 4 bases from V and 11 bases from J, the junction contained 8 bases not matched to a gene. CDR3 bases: TGTGCCAGCAGCTCGAAGCGGGAGGGGGAGAAGTACTTC. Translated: CASSSKREGEKYF.

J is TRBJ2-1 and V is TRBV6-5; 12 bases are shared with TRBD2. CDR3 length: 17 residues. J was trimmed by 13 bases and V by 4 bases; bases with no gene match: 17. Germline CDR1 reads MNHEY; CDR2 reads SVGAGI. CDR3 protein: CASSSPSSGGDQETQFF. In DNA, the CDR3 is TGTGCCAGCAGTTCCCCCTCTAGCGGGGGGGATCAAGAGACCCAGTTCTTC.

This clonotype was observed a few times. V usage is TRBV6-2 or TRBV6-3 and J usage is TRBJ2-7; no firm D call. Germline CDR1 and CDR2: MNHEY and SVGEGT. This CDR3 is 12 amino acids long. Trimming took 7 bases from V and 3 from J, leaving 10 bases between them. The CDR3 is CASKDQLYEQYF. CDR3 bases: TGTGCCAGCAAGGATCAACTCTACGAGCAGTACTTC.

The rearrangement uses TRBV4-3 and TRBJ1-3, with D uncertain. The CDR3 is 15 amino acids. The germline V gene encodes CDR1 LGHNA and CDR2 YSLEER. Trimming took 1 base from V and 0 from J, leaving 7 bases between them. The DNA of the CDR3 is TGCGCCAGCAGCCAAGTCGTGTACTCTGGAAACACCATATATTTT. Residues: CASSQVVYSGNTIYF.

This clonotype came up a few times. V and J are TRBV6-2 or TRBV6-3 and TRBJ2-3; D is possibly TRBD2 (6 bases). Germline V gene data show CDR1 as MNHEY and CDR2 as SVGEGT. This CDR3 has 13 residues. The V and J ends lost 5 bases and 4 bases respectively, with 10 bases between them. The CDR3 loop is CASSTGLPDTQYF. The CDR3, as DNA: TGTGCCAGCAGTACGGGACTTCCAGATACGCAGTATTTT.

The CDR3 sequence: CASSQNRGVGGTQYF. The CDR3 region has the DNA TGTGCCAGCAGCCAAAATCGTGGGGTGGGAGGGACCCAGTACTTC. The gene calls are TRBV3-1 and TRBJ2-5; D possibly corresponds to TRBD2 (6 bases). CDR3 length equals 15 residues. Germline lookup yields CDR1 LGHDT and CDR2 YNNKEL (reference sequence). Trimming took off 2 bases at V and 7 bases at J, with 17 bases between the two ends.

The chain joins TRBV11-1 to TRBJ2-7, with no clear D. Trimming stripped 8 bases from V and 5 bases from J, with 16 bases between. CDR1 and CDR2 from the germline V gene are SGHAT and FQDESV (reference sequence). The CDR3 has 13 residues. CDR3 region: CASAPFVDHEQYF. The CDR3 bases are TGTGCCAGCGCCCCATTTGTCGATCACGAGCAGTACTTC.

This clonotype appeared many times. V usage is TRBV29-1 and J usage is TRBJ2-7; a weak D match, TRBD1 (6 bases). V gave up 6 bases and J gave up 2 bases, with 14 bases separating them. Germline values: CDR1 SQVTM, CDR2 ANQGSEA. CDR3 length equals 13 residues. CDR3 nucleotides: TGCAGCGTCGACTCCAGGGGAACCTACGAGCAGTACTTC. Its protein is CSVDSRGTYEQYF.

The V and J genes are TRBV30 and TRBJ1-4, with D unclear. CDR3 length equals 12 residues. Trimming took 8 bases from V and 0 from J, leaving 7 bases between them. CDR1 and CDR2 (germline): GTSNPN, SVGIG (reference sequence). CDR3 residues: CAADPTNEKLFF. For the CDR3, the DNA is TGTGCCGCGGACCCAACTAATGAAAAACTGTTTTTT. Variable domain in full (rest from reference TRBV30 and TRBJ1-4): SQTIHQWPATLVQPVGSPLSLECTVEGTSNPNLYWYRQAAGRGLQLLFYSVGIGQISSEVPQNLSASRPQDRQFILSSKKLLLSDSGFYLCAADPTNEKLFFGSGTQLSVL.

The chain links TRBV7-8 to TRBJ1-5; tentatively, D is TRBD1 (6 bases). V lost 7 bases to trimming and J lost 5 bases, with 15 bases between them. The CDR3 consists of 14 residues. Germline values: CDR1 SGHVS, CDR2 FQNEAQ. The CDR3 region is CASKGRGGDQPQHF. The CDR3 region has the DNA TGTGCCAGCAAGGGCAGGGGTGGTGATCAGCCCCAGCATTTT.

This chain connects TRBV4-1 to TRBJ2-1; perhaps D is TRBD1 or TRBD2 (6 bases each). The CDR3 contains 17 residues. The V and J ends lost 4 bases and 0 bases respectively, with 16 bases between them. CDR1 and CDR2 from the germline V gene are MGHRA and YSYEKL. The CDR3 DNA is TGCGCCAGCAGCCTCGGGGGCAACGGAATCTCCTACAATGAGCAGTTCTTC. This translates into CASSLGGNGISYNEQFF.